This TCR beta chain was identified during a study of T cell repertoires in cytomegalovirus infection. Study in general: CMV infection plus the matching HLA type was flagged by public TCR beta signatures. Overall study results and limits: Predominance within the ex vivo response was attributable to HLA-C-restricted CMV-specific TCR beta clonotypes.

As to this clonotype: What it recognizes is unknown.

The germline CDR1 and CDR2 sequences are SEHNR and FQNEAQ (reference sequence). The CDR3 runs to 14 residues. Trimming pared 1 base from V and 2 bases from J, leaving 8 bases between. TCRdb itself ran the reads through MiXCR, one entry per CDR3 protein. The sample lists over 450,000 distinct CDR3 sequences, approximately 11% occurring once. The TCR sequence derives from a human donor in good health (CMV status not recorded). Some clones in this sample may be carry-over from other donors' samples. The chain has TRBV7-9 and TRBJ2-5; D is unclear. Sample: PBMCs. Here the CDR3 DNA reads TGTGCCAGCAGCTTAGATAATCTACAAGAGACCCAGTACTTC. Its protein product is CASSLDNLQETQYF.